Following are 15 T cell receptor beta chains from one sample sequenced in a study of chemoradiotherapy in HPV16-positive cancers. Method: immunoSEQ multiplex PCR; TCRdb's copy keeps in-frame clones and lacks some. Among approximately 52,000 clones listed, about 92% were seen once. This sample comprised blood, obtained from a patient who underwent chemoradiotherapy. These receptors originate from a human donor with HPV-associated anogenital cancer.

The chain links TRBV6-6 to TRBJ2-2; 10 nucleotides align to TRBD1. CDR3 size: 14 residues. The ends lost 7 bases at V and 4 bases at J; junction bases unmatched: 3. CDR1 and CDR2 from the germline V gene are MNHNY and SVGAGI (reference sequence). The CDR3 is CASTGTGATGELFF. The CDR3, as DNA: TGTGCCAGCACCGGGACAGGGGCCACCGGGGAGCTGTTTTTT.

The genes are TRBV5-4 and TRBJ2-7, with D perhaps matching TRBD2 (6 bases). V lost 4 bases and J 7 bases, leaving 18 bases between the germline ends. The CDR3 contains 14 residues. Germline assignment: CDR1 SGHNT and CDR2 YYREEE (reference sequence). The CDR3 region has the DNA TGTGCCAGCAGCGGCCGGGACTTGGTCGGGGAGCAGTACTTC. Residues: CASSGRDLVGEQYF.

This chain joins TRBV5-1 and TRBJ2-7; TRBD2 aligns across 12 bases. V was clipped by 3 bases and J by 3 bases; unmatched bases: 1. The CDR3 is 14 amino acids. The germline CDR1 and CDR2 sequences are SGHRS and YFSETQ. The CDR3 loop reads CASSSTSGSYEQYF. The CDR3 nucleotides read TGCGCCAGCAGCTCGACTAGCGGGAGCTACGAGCAGTACTTC.

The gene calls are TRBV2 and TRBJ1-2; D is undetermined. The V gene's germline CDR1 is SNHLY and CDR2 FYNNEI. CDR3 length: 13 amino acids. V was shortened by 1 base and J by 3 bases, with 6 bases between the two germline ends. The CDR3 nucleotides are TGTGCCAGCAGTGAAGAAGCTTACTATGGCTACACCTTC. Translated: CASSEEAYYGYTF.

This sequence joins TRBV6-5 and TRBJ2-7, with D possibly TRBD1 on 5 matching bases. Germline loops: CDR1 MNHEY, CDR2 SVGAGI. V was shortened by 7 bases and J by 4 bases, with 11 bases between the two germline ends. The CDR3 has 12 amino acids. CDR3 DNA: TGTGCCAGCAACGACCAGGGATACGAGCAGTACTTC. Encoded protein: CASNDQGYEQYF.

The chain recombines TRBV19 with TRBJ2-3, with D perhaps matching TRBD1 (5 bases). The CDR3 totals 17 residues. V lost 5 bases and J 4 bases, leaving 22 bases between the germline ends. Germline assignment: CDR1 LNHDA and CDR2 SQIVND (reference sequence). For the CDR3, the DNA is TGTGCCAGTAGTGCACGCAGGGCGACGATGATCCCAGATACGCAGTATTTT. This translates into CASSARRATMIPDTQYF.

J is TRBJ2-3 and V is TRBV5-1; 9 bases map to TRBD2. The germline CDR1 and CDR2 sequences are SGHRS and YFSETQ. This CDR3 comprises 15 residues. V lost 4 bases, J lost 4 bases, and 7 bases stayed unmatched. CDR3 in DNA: TGCGCCAGCAGCCTAGCGGGGTCTAGGCCAGATACGCAGTATTTT. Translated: CASSLAGSRPDTQYF. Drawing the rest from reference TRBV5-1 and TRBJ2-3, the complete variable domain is KAGVTQTPRYLIKTRGQQVTLSCSPISGHRSVSWYQQTPGQGLQFLFEYFSETQRNKGNFPGRFSGRQFSNSRSEMNVSTLELGDSALYLCASSLAGSRPDTQYFGPGTRLTVL.

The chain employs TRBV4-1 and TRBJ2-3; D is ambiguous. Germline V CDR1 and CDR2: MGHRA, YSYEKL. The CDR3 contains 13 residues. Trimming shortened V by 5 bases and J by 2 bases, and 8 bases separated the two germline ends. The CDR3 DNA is TGCGCCAGCAGCGATCCCTCCACAGATACGCAGTATTTT. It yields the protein CASSDPSTDTQYF.

CDR3 amino acids: CSVLAVSYGYTF. CDR3 DNA sequence: TGCAGCGTTCTCGCTGTATCCTATGGCTACACCTTC. This sequence joins TRBV29-1 and TRBJ1-2; no definite D call. V was pared by 5 bases and J by 4 bases, with 11 bases between. From germline, CDR1 is SQVTM and CDR2 ANQGSEA. This CDR3 has 12 amino acids.

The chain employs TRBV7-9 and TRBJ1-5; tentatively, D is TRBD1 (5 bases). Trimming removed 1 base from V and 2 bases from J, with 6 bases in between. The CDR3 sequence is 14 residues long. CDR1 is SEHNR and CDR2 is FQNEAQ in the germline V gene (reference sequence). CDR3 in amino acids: CASSLGGGNQPQHF. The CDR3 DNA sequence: TGTGCCAGCAGCTTAGGGGGGGGCAATCAGCCCCAGCATTTT.

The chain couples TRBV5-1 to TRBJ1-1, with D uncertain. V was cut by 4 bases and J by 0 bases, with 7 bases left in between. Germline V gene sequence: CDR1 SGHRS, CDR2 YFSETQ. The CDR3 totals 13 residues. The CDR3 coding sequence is TGCGCCAGCAGCCATGGCATGAACACTGAAGCTTTCTTT. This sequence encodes CASSHGMNTEAFF.

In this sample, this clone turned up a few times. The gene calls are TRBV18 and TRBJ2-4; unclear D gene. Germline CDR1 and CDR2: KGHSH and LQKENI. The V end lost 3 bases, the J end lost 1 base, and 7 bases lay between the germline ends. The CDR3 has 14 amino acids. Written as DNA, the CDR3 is TGTGCCAGCTCACCCTCCTCGGCCAAAAACATTCAGTACTTC. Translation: CASSPSSAKNIQYF.

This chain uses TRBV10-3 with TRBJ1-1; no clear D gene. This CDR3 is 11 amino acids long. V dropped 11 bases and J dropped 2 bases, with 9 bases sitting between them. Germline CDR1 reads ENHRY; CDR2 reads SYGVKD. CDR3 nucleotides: TGTGCCGGCGGGATTAACACTGAAGCTTTCTTT. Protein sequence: CAGGINTEAFF.

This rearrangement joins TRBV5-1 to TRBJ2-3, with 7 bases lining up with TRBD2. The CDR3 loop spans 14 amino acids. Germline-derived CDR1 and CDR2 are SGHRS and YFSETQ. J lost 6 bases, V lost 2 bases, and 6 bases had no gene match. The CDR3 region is CASSFGQGGDTQYF. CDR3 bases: TGCGCCAGCAGCTTTGGGCAGGGAGGGGATACGCAGTATTTT.

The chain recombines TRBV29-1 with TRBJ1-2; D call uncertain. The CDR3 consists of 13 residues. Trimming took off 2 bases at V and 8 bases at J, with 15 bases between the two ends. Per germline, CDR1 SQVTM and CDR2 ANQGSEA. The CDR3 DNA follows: TGCAGCGTTGAAAATCTATTCCGCGGGGGCTACACCTTC. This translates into CSVENLFRGGYTF.